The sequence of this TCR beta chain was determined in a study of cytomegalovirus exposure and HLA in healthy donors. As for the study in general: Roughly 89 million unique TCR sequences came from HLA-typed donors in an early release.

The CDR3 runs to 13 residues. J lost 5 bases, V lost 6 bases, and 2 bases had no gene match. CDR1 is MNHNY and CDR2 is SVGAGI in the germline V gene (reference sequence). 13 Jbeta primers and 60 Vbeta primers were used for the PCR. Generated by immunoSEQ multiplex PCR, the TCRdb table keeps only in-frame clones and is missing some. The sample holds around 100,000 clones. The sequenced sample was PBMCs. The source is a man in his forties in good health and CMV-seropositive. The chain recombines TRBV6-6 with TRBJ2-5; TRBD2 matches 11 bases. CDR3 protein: CASSLAGGETQYF. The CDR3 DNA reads TGTGCCAGCAGCTTAGCGGGAGGGGAGACCCAGTACTTC.